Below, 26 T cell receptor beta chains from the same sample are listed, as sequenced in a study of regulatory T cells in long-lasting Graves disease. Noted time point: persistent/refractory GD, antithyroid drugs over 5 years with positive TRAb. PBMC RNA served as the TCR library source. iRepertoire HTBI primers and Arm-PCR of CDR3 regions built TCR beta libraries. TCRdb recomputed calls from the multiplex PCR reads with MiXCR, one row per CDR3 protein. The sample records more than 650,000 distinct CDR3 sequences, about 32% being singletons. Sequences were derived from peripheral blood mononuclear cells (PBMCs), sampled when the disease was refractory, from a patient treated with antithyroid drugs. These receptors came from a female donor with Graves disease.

This CDR3 reads CSVPDRDYEQYF. In DNA form, the CDR3 reads TGCAGCGTTCCGGACAGGGACTACGAGCAGTACTTC. The chain combines TRBV29-1 with TRBJ2-7; 8 bases fit TRBD1. Looked up from germline, CDR1 is SQVTM and CDR2 is ANQGSEA. The CDR3 loop spans 12 amino acids. V shed 5 bases and J 3 bases; nucleotides not matched to a gene: 3.

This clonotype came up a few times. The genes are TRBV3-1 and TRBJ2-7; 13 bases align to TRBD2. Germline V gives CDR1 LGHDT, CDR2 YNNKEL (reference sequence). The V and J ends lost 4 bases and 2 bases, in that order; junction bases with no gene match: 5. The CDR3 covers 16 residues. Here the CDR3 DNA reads TGTGCCAGCAGCCCCCGAGGACTAGCGGGGGCCTACGAGCAGTACTTC. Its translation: CASSPRGLAGAYEQYF.

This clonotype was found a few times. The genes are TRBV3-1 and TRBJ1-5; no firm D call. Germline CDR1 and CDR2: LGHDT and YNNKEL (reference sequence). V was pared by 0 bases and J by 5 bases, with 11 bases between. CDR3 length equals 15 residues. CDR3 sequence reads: CASSQEPVADQPQHF. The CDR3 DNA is TGTGCCAGCAGCCAAGAGCCGGTTGCTGATCAGCCCCAGCATTTT. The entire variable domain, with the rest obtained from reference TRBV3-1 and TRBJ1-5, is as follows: DTAVSQTPKYLVTQMGNDKSIKCEQNLGHDTMYWYKQDSKKFLKIMFSYNNKELIINETVPNRFSPKSPDKAHLNLHINSLELGDSAVYFCASSQEPVADQPQHFGDGTRLSIL.

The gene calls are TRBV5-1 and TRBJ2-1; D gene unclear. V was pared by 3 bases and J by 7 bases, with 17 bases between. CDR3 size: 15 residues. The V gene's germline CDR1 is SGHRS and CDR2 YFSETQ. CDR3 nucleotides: TGCGCCAGCAGCTGGACGACTCCGCACGAGAATGAGCAGTTCTTC. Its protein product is CASSWTTPHENEQFF.

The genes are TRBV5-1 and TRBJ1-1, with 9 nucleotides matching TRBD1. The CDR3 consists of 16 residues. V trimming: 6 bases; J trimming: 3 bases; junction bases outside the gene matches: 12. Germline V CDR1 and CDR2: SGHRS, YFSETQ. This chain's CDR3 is CASNQQHRGQYTEAFF. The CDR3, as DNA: TGCGCCAGCAACCAACAGCACAGGGGGCAGTACACTGAAGCTTTCTTT.

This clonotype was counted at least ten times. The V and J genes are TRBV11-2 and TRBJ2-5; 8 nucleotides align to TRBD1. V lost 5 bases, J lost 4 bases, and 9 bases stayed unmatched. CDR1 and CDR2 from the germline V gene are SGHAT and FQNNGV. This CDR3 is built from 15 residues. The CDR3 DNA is TGTGCCAGCAGCCAAAGGACAGGGATCGGAGAGACCCAGTACTTC. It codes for CASSQRTGIGETQYF.

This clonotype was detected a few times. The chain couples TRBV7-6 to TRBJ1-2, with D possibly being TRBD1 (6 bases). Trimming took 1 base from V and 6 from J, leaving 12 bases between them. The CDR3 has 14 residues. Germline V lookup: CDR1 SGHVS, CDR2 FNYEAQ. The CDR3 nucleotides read TGTGCCAGCAGCTTAGAGGGCAGGGGAGATGGCTACACCTTC. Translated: CASSLEGRGDGYTF. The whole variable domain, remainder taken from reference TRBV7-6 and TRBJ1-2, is GAGVSQSPRYKVTKRGQDVALRCDPISGHVSLYWYRQALGQGPEFLTYFNYEAQQDKSGLPNDRFSAERPEGSISTLTIQRTEQRDSAMYRCASSLEGRGDGYTFGSGTRLTVV.

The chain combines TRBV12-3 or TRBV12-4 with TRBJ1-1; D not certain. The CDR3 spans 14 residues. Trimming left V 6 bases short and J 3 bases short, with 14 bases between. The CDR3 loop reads CASRLDTSHTEAFF. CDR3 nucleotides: TGTGCCAGCAGACTCGACACCTCTCACACTGAAGCTTTCTTT.

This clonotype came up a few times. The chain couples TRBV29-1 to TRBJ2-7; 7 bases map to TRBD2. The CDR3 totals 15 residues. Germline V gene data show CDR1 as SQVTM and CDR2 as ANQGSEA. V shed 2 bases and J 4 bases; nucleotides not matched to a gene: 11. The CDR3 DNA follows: TGCAGCGTTGAACAGTCGGCGGGAGAGGGGTACGAGCAGTACTTC. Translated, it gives CSVEQSAGEGYEQYF.

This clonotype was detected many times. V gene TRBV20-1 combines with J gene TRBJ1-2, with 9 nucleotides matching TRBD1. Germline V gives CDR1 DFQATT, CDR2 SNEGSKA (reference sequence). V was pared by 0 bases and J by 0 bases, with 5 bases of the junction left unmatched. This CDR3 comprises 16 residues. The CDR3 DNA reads TGCAGTGCTAGAGATGTTCGACAGGGGGCTAACTATGGCTACACCTTC. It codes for CSARDVRQGANYGYTF.

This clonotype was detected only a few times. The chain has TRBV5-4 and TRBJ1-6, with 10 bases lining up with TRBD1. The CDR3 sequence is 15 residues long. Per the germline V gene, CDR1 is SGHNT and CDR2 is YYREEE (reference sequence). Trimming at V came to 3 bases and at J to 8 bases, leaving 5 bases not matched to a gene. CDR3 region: CASSSRTGGDSPLHF. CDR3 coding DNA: TGTGCCAGCAGCTCCAGGACAGGGGGTGATTCACCCCTCCACTTT.

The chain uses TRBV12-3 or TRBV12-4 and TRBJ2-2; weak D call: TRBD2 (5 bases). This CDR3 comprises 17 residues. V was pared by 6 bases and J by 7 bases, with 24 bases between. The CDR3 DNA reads TGTGCCAGCAGCAAAAGTATCGGGCGAGGGTCAGTCGGGGAGCTGTTTTTT. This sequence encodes CASSKSIGRGSVGELFF.

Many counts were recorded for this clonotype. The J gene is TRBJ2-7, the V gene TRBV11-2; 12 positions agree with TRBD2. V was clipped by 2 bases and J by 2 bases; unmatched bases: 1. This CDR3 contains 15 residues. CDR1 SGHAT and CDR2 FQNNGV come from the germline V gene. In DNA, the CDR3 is TGTGCCAGCAGCTTAAGGACTAGCGGGACCTACGAGCAGTACTTC. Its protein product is CASSLRTSGTYEQYF. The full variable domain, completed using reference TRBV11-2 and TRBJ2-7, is EAGVAQSPRYKIIEKRQSVAFWCNPISGHATLYWYQQILGQGPKLLIQFQNNGVVDDSQLPKDRFSAERLKGVDSTLKIQPAKLEDSAVYLCASSLRTSGTYEQYFGPGTRLTVT.

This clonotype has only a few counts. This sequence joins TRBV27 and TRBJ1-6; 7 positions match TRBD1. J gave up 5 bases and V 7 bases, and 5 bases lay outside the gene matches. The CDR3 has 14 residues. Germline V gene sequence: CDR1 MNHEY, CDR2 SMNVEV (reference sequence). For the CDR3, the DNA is TGTGCCAGCAAACCGGGACAGCATAATTCACCCCTCCACTTT. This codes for CASKPGQHNSPLHF.

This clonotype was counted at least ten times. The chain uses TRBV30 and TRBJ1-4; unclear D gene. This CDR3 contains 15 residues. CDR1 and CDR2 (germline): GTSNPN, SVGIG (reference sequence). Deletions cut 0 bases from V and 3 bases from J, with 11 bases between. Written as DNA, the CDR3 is TGTGCCTGGAGTGTGGAGACTTTCGCTAATGAAAAACTGTTTTTT. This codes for CAWSVETFANEKLFF.

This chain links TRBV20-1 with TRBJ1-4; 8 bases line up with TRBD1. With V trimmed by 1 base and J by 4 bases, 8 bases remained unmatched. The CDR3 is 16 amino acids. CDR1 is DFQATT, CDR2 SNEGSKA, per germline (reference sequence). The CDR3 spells CSARVPQGAFNEKLFF. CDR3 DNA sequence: TGCAGTGCTAGAGTCCCCCAGGGGGCTTTTAATGAAAAACTGTTTTTT.

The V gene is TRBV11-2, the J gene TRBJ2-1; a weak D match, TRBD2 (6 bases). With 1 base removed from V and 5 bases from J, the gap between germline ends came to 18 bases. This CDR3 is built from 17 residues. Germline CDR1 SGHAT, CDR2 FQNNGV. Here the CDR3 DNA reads TGTGCCAGCAGCTTAGCGTTAGGAGGGCGACAGAACAATGAGCAGTTCTTC. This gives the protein CASSLALGGRQNNEQFF.

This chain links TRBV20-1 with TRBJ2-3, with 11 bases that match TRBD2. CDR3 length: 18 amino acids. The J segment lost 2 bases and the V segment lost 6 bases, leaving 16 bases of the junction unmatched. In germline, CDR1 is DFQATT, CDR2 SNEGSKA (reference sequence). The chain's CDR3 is CSATYSGRAIGFTDTQYF. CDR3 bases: TGCAGTGCCACATATAGCGGGAGGGCCATCGGCTTCACAGATACGCAGTATTTT.

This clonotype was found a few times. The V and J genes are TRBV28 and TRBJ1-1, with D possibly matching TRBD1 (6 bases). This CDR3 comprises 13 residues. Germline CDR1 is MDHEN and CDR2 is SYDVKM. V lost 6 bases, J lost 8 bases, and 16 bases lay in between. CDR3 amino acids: CASSQGRGYEAFF. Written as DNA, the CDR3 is TGTGCCAGCAGCCAGGGGCGCGGGTACGAAGCTTTCTTT.

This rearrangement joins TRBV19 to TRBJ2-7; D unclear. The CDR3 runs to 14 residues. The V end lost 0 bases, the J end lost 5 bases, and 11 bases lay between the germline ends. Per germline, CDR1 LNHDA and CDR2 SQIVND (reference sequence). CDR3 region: CASSIDLLRHEQYF. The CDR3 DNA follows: TGTGCCAGTAGTATAGATCTCCTTCGCCACGAGCAGTACTTC.

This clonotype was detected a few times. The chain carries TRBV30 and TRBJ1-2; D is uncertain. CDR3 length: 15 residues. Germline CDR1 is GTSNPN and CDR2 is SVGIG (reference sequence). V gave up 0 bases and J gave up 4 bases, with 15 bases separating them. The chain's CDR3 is CAWSVGSTTSYGYTF. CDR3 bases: TGTGCCTGGAGTGTAGGCTCAACGACGAGCTATGGCTACACCTTC.

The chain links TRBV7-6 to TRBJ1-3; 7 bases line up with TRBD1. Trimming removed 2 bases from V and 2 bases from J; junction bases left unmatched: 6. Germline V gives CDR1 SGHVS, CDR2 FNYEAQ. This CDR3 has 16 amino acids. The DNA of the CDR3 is TGTGCCAGCAGCTTATTAGACAGGGCCACTGGAAACACCATATATTTT. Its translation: CASSLLDRATGNTIYF.

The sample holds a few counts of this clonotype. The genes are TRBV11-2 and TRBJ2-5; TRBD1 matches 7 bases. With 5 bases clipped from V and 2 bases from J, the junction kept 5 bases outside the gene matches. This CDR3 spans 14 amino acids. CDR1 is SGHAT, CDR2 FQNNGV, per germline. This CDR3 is CASSPYRGQETQYF. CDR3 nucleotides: TGTGCCAGCAGCCCGTACAGGGGTCAAGAGACCCAGTACTTC. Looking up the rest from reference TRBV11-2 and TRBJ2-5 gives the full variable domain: EAGVAQSPRYKIIEKRQSVAFWCNPISGHATLYWYQQILGQGPKLLIQFQNNGVVDDSQLPKDRFSAERLKGVDSTLKIQPAKLEDSAVYLCASSPYRGQETQYFGPGTRLLVL.

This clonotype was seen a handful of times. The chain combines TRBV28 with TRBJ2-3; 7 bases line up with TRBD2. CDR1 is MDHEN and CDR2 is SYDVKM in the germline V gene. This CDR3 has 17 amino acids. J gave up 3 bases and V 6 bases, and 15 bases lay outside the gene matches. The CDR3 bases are TGTGCCAGCAGCTCCCATAAGCGGGGTTCAGGTACAGATACGCAGTATTTT. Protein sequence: CASSSHKRGSGTDTQYF.

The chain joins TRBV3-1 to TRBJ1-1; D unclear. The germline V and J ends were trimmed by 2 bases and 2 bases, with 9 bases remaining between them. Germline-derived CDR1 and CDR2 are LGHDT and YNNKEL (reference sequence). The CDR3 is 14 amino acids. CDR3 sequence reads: CASSQLAFNTEAFF. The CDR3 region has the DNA TGTGCCAGCAGCCAATTGGCTTTTAACACTGAAGCTTTCTTT.

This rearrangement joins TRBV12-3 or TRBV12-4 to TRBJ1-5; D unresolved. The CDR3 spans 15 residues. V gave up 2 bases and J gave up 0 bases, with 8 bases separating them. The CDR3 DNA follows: TGTGCCAGCAGTTTATCACCGGATAGCAATCAGCCCCAGCATTTT. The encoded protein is CASSLSPDSNQPQHF.